Following are 16 T cell receptor beta chains from one sample sequenced in a study of human T cells and chemical hapten exposure. MiXCR, applied by TCRdb to the RACE reads, yields one record per CDR3 protein. The sample lists roughly 140,000 distinct CDR3 sequences, about 10% occurring once. Noted time point: patch test 2, 6 weeks after DPC sensitization. The treatment here: therapeutic diphenylcyclopropenone sensitization with weekly scalp DPC. The sequenced sample was whole blood, obtained in connection with sensitization to the hapten diphenylcyclopropenone (DPC). The receptors were gathered from a woman aged 45-59 years with alopecia areata. Some clones in this sample may be carry-over from other donors' samples.

The rearrangement joins TRBV20-1 to TRBJ1-2, with D maybe TRBD1 (5 bases). From germline, CDR1 is DFQATT and CDR2 SNEGSKA (reference sequence). CDR3 length: 15 amino acids. V lost 0 bases to trimming and J lost 4 bases, with 15 bases between them. For the CDR3, the DNA is TGCAGTGCTAGAGAGACGTCAGGGACCCCCTATGGCTACACCTTC. It encodes CSARETSGTPYGYTF.

Many counts were recorded for this clonotype. The rearrangement joins TRBV5-1 to TRBJ2-5; no reliable D call. The CDR3 length is 13 residues. Germline CDR1 SGHRS, CDR2 YFSETQ. V was pared by 3 bases and J by 2 bases, with 8 bases between. The CDR3 loop is CASSSRYQETQYF. CDR3 nucleotides: TGCGCCAGCAGCTCCAGGTATCAAGAGACCCAGTACTTC.

This clonotype was observed a handful of times. The CDR3 spells CSASSEGPGLKGETQYF. The DNA of the CDR3 is TGCAGTGCTAGTAGCGAAGGTCCGGGACTTAAGGGGGAGACCCAGTACTTC. V and J are TRBV20-1 and TRBJ2-5; possibly TRBD2 for D (6 bases). Trimming took 3 bases from V and 5 from J, leaving 25 bases between them. CDR1 and CDR2 from the germline V gene are DFQATT and SNEGSKA (reference sequence). The CDR3 length is 17 residues.

The gene calls are TRBV11-3 and TRBJ2-1, with D perhaps TRBD2 (6 bases). V was pared by 3 bases and J by 7 bases, with 13 bases between. The germline V gene encodes CDR1 SGHNT and CDR2 YENEEA. The CDR3 length is 14 residues. In DNA, the CDR3 is TGTGCCAGCAGCTTCGGGGGAGTAAGGAATGAGCAGTTCTTC. Amino acids: CASSFGGVRNEQFF. Using reference TRBV11-3 and TRBJ2-1 for the parts outside the CDR3, the full variable domain is EAGVVQSPRYKIIEKKQPVAFWCNPISGHNTLYWYLQNLGQGPELLIRYENEEAVDDSQLPKDRFSAERLKGVDSTLKIQPAELGDSAVYLCASSFGGVRNEQFFGPGTRLTVL.

This chain uses TRBV12-3 or TRBV12-4 with TRBJ1-5, with D unclear. V was shortened by 5 bases and J by 6 bases, with 8 bases between the two germline ends. This CDR3 is 12 amino acids long. The CDR3: CASSPGFQPQHF. The CDR3 nucleotides read TGTGCCAGCAGTCCAGGATTTCAGCCCCAGCATTTT.

The table lists this clonotype with a few counts. This chain joins TRBV7-2 and TRBJ1-5; D perhaps matches TRBD1 (5 bases). Germline V lookup: CDR1 SGHTA, CDR2 FQGNSA. Trimming shortened V by 2 bases and J by 5 bases, and 10 bases separated the two germline ends. The CDR3 is 14 amino acids. CDR3 nucleotides: TGTGCCAGCAGCTTAATGGGGGGTGATCAGCCCCAGCATTTT. Protein sequence: CASSLMGGDQPQHF.

This clonotype has just a few counts. Lacking the conserved final phenylalanine or tryptophan, this CDR3 likely reflects a read error. The gene calls are TRBV7-3 and TRBJ1-1; D possibly corresponds to TRBD1 (5 bases). The CDR3 length is 14 residues. V was cut by 6 bases and J by 4 bases, with 15 bases left in between. The germline CDR1 and CDR2 sequences are SGHTA and FQGTGA. The CDR3 DNA sequence: TGTGCCAGCAGAGCCTACGGGGGGAGCACTGAAGCTTTCTCT. Its protein product is CASRAYGGSTEAFS.

Comment on this clonotype: Germline and junction disagree at one end, which may indicate a read error. The rearrangement joins TRBV12-3 or TRBV12-4 to TRBJ2-3; a possible D gene is TRBD2 (6 bases). The length of the CDR3 is 13 residues. CDR3 sequence reads: CASSSRRGDMQYF. The DNA of the CDR3 is TGTGCCAGCAGCTCCAGGAGGGGAGATATGCAGTATTTT.

V usage is TRBV20-1 and J usage is TRBJ2-1, with TRBD2 matching over 14 bases. From germline, CDR1 is DFQATT and CDR2 SNEGSKA (reference sequence). This CDR3 region has 15 residues. The V segment lost 5 bases and the J segment 8 bases; nucleotides outside the gene matches: 8. The CDR3 loop reads CSADSGTSGSYEQFF. Written as DNA, the CDR3 is TGCAGTGCTGATTCCGGGACTAGCGGGAGTTATGAGCAGTTCTTC.

The gene calls are TRBV7-3 and TRBJ2-3, with D unresolved. Germline CDR1 is SGHTA and CDR2 is FQGTGA. The CDR3 sequence is 16 residues long. The V and J ends lost 0 bases and 4 bases respectively, with 14 bases between them. The CDR3 sequence: CASSLTGGAGADTQYF. The CDR3 DNA sequence: TGTGCCAGCAGCTTAACAGGCGGAGCTGGTGCAGATACGCAGTATTTT.

In this sample, this clonotype turned up many times. This chain connects TRBV5-4 to TRBJ2-7; D gene uncertain. The CDR3 is 13 residues long. Germline lookup yields CDR1 SGHNT and CDR2 YYREEE (reference sequence). V was trimmed by 4 bases and J by 5 bases, leaving 13 bases between them. The CDR3 spells CASSRDYSNEQYF. As DNA, the CDR3 is TGTGCCAGCAGCCGAGATTATTCCAACGAGCAGTACTTC.

This chain joins TRBV7-9 and TRBJ1-1; D possibly corresponds to TRBD1 (5 bases). CDR3 size: 15 residues. Deletions cut 4 bases from V and 0 bases from J, with 12 bases between. Germline CDR1 SEHNR, CDR2 FQNEAQ (reference sequence). CDR3 sequence: CASSSGRWMNTEAFF. Here the CDR3 DNA reads TGTGCCAGCAGCTCGGGACGGTGGATGAACACTGAAGCTTTCTTT.

The V gene is TRBV12-3 or TRBV12-4, the J gene TRBJ1-4; the D gene is possibly TRBD1 (5 bases). The CDR3 runs to 14 residues. Trimming left V 7 bases short and J 7 bases short, with 16 bases between. The DNA for the CDR3 is TGTGCCAGCACCCTAAGGCAGGGAGGTGAAAAACTGTTTTTT. Protein: CASTLRQGGEKLFF.

The chain is built from TRBV7-2 and TRBJ1-3; no firm D call. Germline V lookup: CDR1 SGHTA, CDR2 FQGNSA. V lost 5 bases to trimming and J lost 1 base, with 15 bases between them. This CDR3 contains 16 residues. The CDR3 loop is CASSPGRARSGNTIYF. DNA of the CDR3: TGTGCCAGCAGCCCCGGAAGGGCGAGGTCTGGAAACACCATATATTTT.

This clonotype turned up a few times. V usage is TRBV6-6 and J usage is TRBJ1-2; possible D gene TRBD1, 5 bases. V was shortened by 6 bases and J by 2 bases, with 19 bases between the two germline ends. Germline-derived CDR1 and CDR2 are MNHNY and SVGAGI (reference sequence). The CDR3 is made up of 16 amino acids. The CDR3, as DNA: TGTGCCAGCAGCAACGGAGGGGAGACCGGCAACTATGGCTACACCTTC. Translation: CASSNGGETGNYGYTF.

This clonotype was observed many times. CDR3: CASSYSTYSYEQYF. The CDR3, as DNA: TGTGCCAGCAGCTACAGCACGTACTCCTACGAGCAGTACTTC. The chain uses TRBV5-4 and TRBJ2-7; D is uncertain. Trimming removed 3 bases from V and 0 bases from J, with 10 bases in between. Germline CDR1 reads SGHNT; CDR2 reads YYREEE (reference sequence). The CDR3 loop spans 14 amino acids.